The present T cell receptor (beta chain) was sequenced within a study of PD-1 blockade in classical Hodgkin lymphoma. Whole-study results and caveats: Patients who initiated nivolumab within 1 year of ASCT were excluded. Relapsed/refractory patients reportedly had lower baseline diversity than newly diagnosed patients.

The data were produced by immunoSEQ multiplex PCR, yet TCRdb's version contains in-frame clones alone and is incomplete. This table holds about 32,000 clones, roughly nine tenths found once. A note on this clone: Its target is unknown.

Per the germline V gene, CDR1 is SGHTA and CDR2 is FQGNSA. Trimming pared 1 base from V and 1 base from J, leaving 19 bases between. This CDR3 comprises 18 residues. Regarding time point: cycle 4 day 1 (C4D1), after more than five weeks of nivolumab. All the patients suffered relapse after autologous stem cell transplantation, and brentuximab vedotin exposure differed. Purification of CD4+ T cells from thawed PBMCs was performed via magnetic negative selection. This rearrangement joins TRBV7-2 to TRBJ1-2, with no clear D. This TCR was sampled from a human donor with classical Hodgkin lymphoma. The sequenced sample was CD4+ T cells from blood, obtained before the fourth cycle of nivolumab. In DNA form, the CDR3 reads TGTGCCAGCAGCTTAGGTTTCGGGCGGGCAGATAATAACTATGGCTACACCTTC. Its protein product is CASSLGFGRADNNYGYTF.